Detailed here is one T cell receptor (beta chain). Antigen: not known. Other DNA sequences in the same sample also yield this CDR3. Profiling relied on immunoSEQ multiplex PCR, and the TCRdb table lists in-frame clones only, not all of them. The table records about 1 million clones, roughly 75% of them present only once. This sample was taken from a study of shared clonotypes between healthy human individuals. Findings and limits, study-wide: Shared across four donors were roughly 4.7% of the naive CD4 clonotypes.

Germline CDR1 ENHRY, CDR2 SYGVKD. Trimming stripped 6 bases from V and 2 bases from J, with 8 bases between. The CDR3 consists of 14 residues. Input material: memory CD4+ T cells sorted from blood. Subset defined: CD45RA-negative fraction. The chain links TRBV10-3 to TRBJ2-6; TRBD1 or TRBD2 may be the D gene (5 bases each). The clonotype comes from a man between 18 and 35 years old in good health. The CDR3 protein is CAISQGAGANVLTF. The CDR3 DNA sequence: TGTGCCATCAGCCAGGGAGCTGGGGCCAACGTCCTGACTTTC.